The 5 T cell receptor beta chains reported below all come from one sample, sequenced in a study of blood T cell repertoires in COVID-19. This table comes from immunoSEQ multiplex PCR, and its TCRdb copy is limited to in-frame clones, with some not included. This table holds about 75,000 clones, more than 65% found once. The sequenced material came from peripheral blood. The receptors shown here come from an elderly woman with active or convalescent COVID-19.

CDR3: CATRGGAVEKLFF. The CDR3 bases are TGTGCCACCAGGGGTGGGGCCGTTGAAAAACTGTTTTTT. The rearrangement uses TRBV24-1 and TRBJ1-4; TRBD1 is a possible D gene (5 bases). Deletions cut 7 bases from V and 7 bases from J, with 12 bases between. Germline V lookup: CDR1 KGHDR, CDR2 SFDVKD. The CDR3 totals 13 residues.

V is TRBV18 and J is TRBJ1-2; D might be TRBD1 (6 bases). This CDR3 has 16 amino acids. Per germline, CDR1 KGHSH and CDR2 LQKENI. V gave up 0 bases and J gave up 4 bases, with 15 bases separating them. Here the CDR3 reads CASSPPSSGTPYGYTF. CDR3 in DNA: TGTGCCAGCTCACCACCCTCTAGCGGGACACCCTATGGCTACACCTTC.

The V gene is TRBV1, the J gene TRBJ2-3; the table calls TRBD2, which could not be checked here. TRBV1 counts as a pseudogene. The CDR3 totals 15 residues. CDR3 in amino acids: CTSSPLAGYTDTQYF. The CDR3 bases are TGCACCAGCAGCCCCTTAGCGGGGTACACAGATACGCAGTATTTT.

The J gene is TRBJ1-5, the V gene TRBV6-1; D call uncertain. There are 15 residues in the CDR3. Deletions cut 4 bases from V and 0 bases from J, with 10 bases between. Germline loops: CDR1 MNHNS, CDR2 SASEGT. CDR3 nucleotide sequence: TGTGCCAGCAGTGGAGCAGACTATAGCAATCAGCCCCAGCATTTT. Protein: CASSGADYSNQPQHF.

This clone was detected only once. At one end the junction does not follow the germline gene, possibly because of a read error. The rearrangement joins TRBV28 to TRBJ1-1, with D possibly being TRBD1 (6 bases). The CDR3 is 15 residues long. In germline, CDR1 is MDHEN, CDR2 SYDVKM. The CDR3 loop reads CASSSPTGSVFETFF. Written as DNA, the CDR3 is TGTGCCAGCAGTTCCCCGACAGGATCGGTCTTTGAAACTTTCTTT. The variable domain in full, completed from reference TRBV28 and TRBJ1-1, reads DVKVTQSSRYLVKRTGEKVFLECVQDMDHENMFWYRQDPGLGLRLIYFSYDVKMKEKGDIPEGYSVSREKKERFSLILESASTNQTSMYLCASSSPTGSVFETFFGQGTRLTVV.